Shown below are 26 T cell receptor beta chains from a single sample sequenced in a study of a mutant IDH1 vaccine in newly diagnosed glioma (dated by TCRdb to 2020 to 2023). The time point label, read with the paper, signifies: week 11, during vaccination. A 20-mer mutant IDH1 peptide at 300 micrograms in Montanide made up each vaccine dose, which was injected subcutaneously together with topical imiquimod. What these receptors recognize is not known. Preparation of the library involved the immunoSEQ multiplex PCR assay. The immuneACCESS repertoire file appears here via TCRdb, limited to in-frame rearrangements. These files lack a portion of the clones; in checked studies, under half of the deficit traces to unresolved V genes, and the cause of the others is not known. This sample holds roughly 130,000 clones; roughly 75% were observed only once. Around 5.5% of the sample lies in the top ten. The source was PBMCs, collected from a glioma patient whose treatment included an IDH1 peptide vaccine. Receptors originate from a man aged 40-49 years with glioma.

The J gene is TRBJ1-2, the V gene TRBV7-9, with D hard to call. The CDR3 consists of 13 residues. Trimming left V 5 bases short and J 7 bases short, with 14 bases between. From germline, CDR1 is SEHNR and CDR2 FQNEAQ (reference sequence). The CDR3 reads CASSMPGTGGYTF. The CDR3, as DNA: TGTGCCAGCAGCATGCCAGGAACGGGTGGCTACACCTTC.

The chain joins TRBV19 to TRBJ1-3, with unresolved D. CDR3 length: 13 residues. Looked up from germline, CDR1 is LNHDA and CDR2 is SQIVND (reference sequence). Deletions cut 5 bases from V and 0 bases from J, with 5 bases between. The CDR3 sequence: CASSSASGNTIYF. The CDR3 region has the DNA TGTGCCAGTAGTTCCGCCTCTGGAAACACCATATATTTT.

V is TRBV5-4 and J is TRBJ1-5; D may be TRBD1 (6 bases). There are 15 residues in the CDR3. Germline values: CDR1 SGHNT, CDR2 YYREEE (reference sequence). V lost 1 base, J lost 7 bases, and 15 bases lay in between. For the CDR3, the DNA is TGTGCCAGCAGCTTGTCCCGGGGGCTAAAGCAGCCCCAGCATTTT. It encodes CASSLSRGLKQPQHF.

This chain joins TRBV5-4 and TRBJ2-3; TRBD1 is a possible D gene (5 bases). The CDR3 sequence is 14 residues long. V dropped 0 bases and J dropped 2 bases, with 7 bases sitting between them. Looked up from germline, CDR1 is SGHNT and CDR2 is YYREEE (reference sequence). CDR3 sequence reads: CASSLDGATDTQYF. CDR3 nucleotides: TGTGCCAGCAGCTTGGATGGGGCCACAGATACGCAGTATTTT.

This clone came up once. This chain links TRBV9 with TRBJ2-2; TRBD2 matches at 11 bases. CDR3 length equals 15 residues. Trimming took 4 bases from V and 6 from J; bases not matched to a gene: 5. Germline V lookup: CDR1 SGDLS, CDR2 YYNGEE. CDR3 DNA sequence: TGTGCCAGCAGCATTAGCGGGAGGGCCGCCGGGGAGCTGTTTTTT. Translated: CASSISGRAAGELFF.

V usage is TRBV10-1 and J usage is TRBJ2-3, with D perhaps TRBD1 (5 bases). The CDR3 spans 15 residues. Trimming took 4 bases from V and 7 from J, leaving 18 bases between them. Germline loops: CDR1 WNHNN, CDR2 SYGVQD (reference sequence). This CDR3 reads CASSGTTASSNTQYF. The DNA for the CDR3 is TGCGCCAGCAGTGGGACAACCGCCTCCTCAAATACGCAGTATTTT.

V and J are TRBV11-3 and TRBJ1-1; D is unclear. V lost 5 bases and J lost 1, with 11 bases in between. This CDR3 is 14 amino acids long. Germline-derived CDR1 and CDR2 are SGHNT and YENEEA. CDR3 loop: CASSRGGSNTEAFF. The CDR3 nucleotides are TGTGCCAGCAGCCGCGGAGGTTCGAACACTGAAGCTTTCTTT.

A single count supports this clone. J is TRBJ2-7 and V is TRBV19; D tentatively reads TRBD1 or TRBD2 (5 bases each). In germline, CDR1 is LNHDA, CDR2 SQIVND (reference sequence). The CDR3 consists of 13 residues. Trimming removed 1 base from V and 3 bases from J, with 7 bases in between. This chain's CDR3 is CASSIGGYYEQYF. CDR3 bases: TGTGCCAGTAGTATAGGGGGGTACTACGAGCAGTACTTC.

CDR3: CAWSPSQGSGNQPQHF. The CDR3 nucleotides read TGTGCCTGGAGTCCCTCCCAGGGAAGCGGGAATCAGCCCCAGCATTTT. V gene TRBV30 combines with J gene TRBJ1-5; D might be TRBD1 (5 bases). The germline V gene encodes CDR1 GTSNPN and CDR2 SVGIG (reference sequence). V lost 2 bases and J 4 bases, leaving 18 bases between the germline ends. The CDR3 has 16 amino acids.

The V call is TRBV19, the J call TRBJ2-2, with 7 bases that match TRBD1. The CDR3 is made up of 13 amino acids. The trim removed 7 bases at V and 5 bases at J, leaving 4 bases unmatched. Germline-derived CDR1 and CDR2 are LNHDA and SQIVND (reference sequence). The CDR3 DNA is TGTGCCAGTAATACAGGGGAGACCGGGGAGCTGTTTTTT. Translation: CASNTGETGELFF.

This chain connects TRBV6-6 to TRBJ2-5; D might be TRBD1 (6 bases). V lost 7 bases and J 2 bases, leaving 14 bases between the germline ends. CDR1 and CDR2 (germline): MNHNY, SVGAGI (reference sequence). CDR3 length: 14 amino acids. The CDR3 region is CASTQLGGQETQYF. The CDR3 nucleotides read TGTGCCAGCACCCAATTAGGGGGTCAAGAGACCCAGTACTTC.

J is TRBJ2-1 and V is TRBV29-1; maybe TRBD2 (5 bases). Trimming cost V 7 bases and J 9 bases, with 22 bases left between them. Germline V gives CDR1 SQVTM, CDR2 ANQGSEA. The length of the CDR3 is 14 residues. The CDR3 DNA reads as TGCAGCGCCTTAGTAGCGCCCATCCACAGTGAGCAGTTCTTC. Translating it yields CSALVAPIHSEQFF.

Here the CDR3 DNA reads TGTGCCAGCAGCTCGGACAGGGGGAGGAAGCAGTACTTC. Translation gives CASSSDRGRKQYF. The J gene is TRBJ2-7, the V gene TRBV7-9, with 10 bases fitting TRBD1. Germline trimming cut 4 bases from V and 8 bases from J; bases unmatched to any gene: 5. The CDR3 extends over 13 amino acids. The germline gives CDR1 SEHNR, CDR2 FQNEAQ (reference sequence).

The rearrangement joins TRBV7-3 to TRBJ2-1; D call uncertain. This CDR3 has 11 amino acids. The V end lost 6 bases, the J end lost 6 bases, and 6 bases lay between the germline ends. Germline assignment: CDR1 SGHTA and CDR2 FQGTGA. The CDR3 loop reads CASSNGNEQFF. CDR3 nucleotides: TGTGCCAGCAGTAACGGCAATGAGCAGTTCTTC.

V is TRBV30 and J is TRBJ2-1; TRBD1 or TRBD2 may be the D gene (5 bases each). The germline V gene encodes CDR1 GTSNPN and CDR2 SVGIG (reference sequence). Trimming removed 1 base at V and 6 bases at J, with 16 bases between. The CDR3 sequence is 15 residues long. Here the CDR3 DNA reads TGTGCCTGGAGTGCCGGGACGCCAACGCTCAATGAGCAGTTCTTC. Protein sequence: CAWSAGTPTLNEQFF. The full variable domain, in which reference TRBV30 and TRBJ2-1 provide the parts outside the CDR3, is SQTIHQWPATLVQPVGSPLSLECTVEGTSNPNLYWYRQAAGRGLQLLFYSVGIGQISSEVPQNLSASRPQDRQFILSSKKLLLSDSGFYLCAWSAGTPTLNEQFFGPGTRLTVL.

This clone has a handful of counts. The chain is built from TRBV4-3 and TRBJ1-2; D is uncertain. V gave up 0 bases and J gave up 1 base, with 6 bases separating them. Germline CDR1 is LGHNA and CDR2 is YSLEER. The length of the CDR3 is 14 residues. In DNA, the CDR3 is TGCGCCAGCAGCCAAGATCAGGTTAACTATGGCTACACCTTC. Translated, it gives CASSQDQVNYGYTF.

The chain has TRBV6-1 and TRBJ1-2; D might be TRBD1 (6 bases). This CDR3 comprises 16 residues. V shed 0 bases and J shed 3 bases, with 14 bases lying between them. Germline V lookup: CDR1 MNHNS, CDR2 SASEGT. The CDR3 bases are TGTGCCAGCAGTGAAGCGTGGGGGCGGAGGGACTATGGCTACACCTTC. It encodes CASSEAWGRRDYGYTF.

This sequence joins TRBV5-5 and TRBJ2-7; D might be TRBD1 or TRBD2, each matching 5 bases. The V end was cut by 3 bases, the J end by 0 bases, with 19 bases between. Germline CDR1 SGHKS, CDR2 YYEKEE (reference sequence). The CDR3 is made up of 17 amino acids. CDR3 residues: CASSWGFGAGSSYEQYF. DNA for the CDR3: TGTGCCAGCAGCTGGGGCTTCGGGGCAGGGAGCTCCTACGAGCAGTACTTC.

The chain uses TRBV4-2 and TRBJ2-7, with 7 bases identical to TRBD2. The ends lost 5 bases at V and 0 bases at J; junction bases unmatched: 4. CDR1 and CDR2 (germline): LGHNA, YNFKEQ. There are 14 residues in the CDR3. CDR3 DNA: TGTGCCAGCAGCGGGGCGGGGGACTCCTACGAGCAGTACTTC. Amino acid sequence: CASSGAGDSYEQYF.

The chain carries TRBV7-9 and TRBJ2-5; D is possibly TRBD2 (6 bases). Germline-derived CDR1 and CDR2 are SEHNR and FQNEAQ (reference sequence). There are 12 residues in the CDR3. Trimming cost V 6 bases and J 2 bases, with 7 bases left between them. The CDR3 region is CASRRGQETQYF. In DNA, the CDR3 is TGTGCCAGCAGGCGGGGACAAGAGACCCAGTACTTC.

In regard to this clone: Other DNA sequences from this sample encode an identical CDR3 as well. The V call is TRBV7-6, the J call TRBJ2-3; 8 positions agree with TRBD1. The CDR3 is 15 amino acids. Germline-derived CDR1 and CDR2 are SGHVS and FNYEAQ. J lost 0 bases, V lost 1 base, and 0 bases had no gene match. CDR3 sequence: CASSLGTGSTDTQYF. DNA for the CDR3: TGTGCCAGCAGCTTAGGGACAGGGAGCACAGATACGCAGTATTTT.

The V call is TRBV19, the J call TRBJ1-5; D is uncertain. Trimming took 1 base from V and 4 from J, leaving 5 bases between them. The V gene's germline CDR1 is LNHDA and CDR2 SQIVND (reference sequence). The CDR3 sequence is 13 residues long. The CDR3 DNA reads as TGTGCCAGTAGTATAGGCGTAAATCAGCCCCAGCATTTT. Translation: CASSIGVNQPQHF.

The chain carries TRBV5-6 and TRBJ2-5, with TRBD2 as a possible D gene (6 bases). Germline V CDR1 and CDR2: SGHDT, YYEEEE. The CDR3 is 14 amino acids. V dropped 0 bases and J dropped 6 bases, with 12 bases sitting between them. In nucleotides, the CDR3 is TGTGCCAGCAGCTTGGGACTAGGGCAACAGACCCAGTACTTC. This translates into CASSLGLGQQTQYF.

The chain uses TRBV18 and TRBJ1-1; D is possibly TRBD1 (5 bases). Germline V lookup: CDR1 KGHSH, CDR2 LQKENI. The CDR3 is 12 amino acids. V gave up 3 bases and J gave up 10 bases, with 12 bases separating them. CDR3 nucleotide sequence: TGTGCCAGCTCACCGGGACCGACGGCAGCTTTCTTT. Amino acids: CASSPGPTAAFF. Based on the CDR3 plus reference TRBV18 and TRBJ1-1, the full variable domain is NAGVMQNPRHLVRRRGQEARLRCSPMKGHSHVYWYRQLPEEGLKFMVYLQKENIIDESGMPKERFSAEFPKEGPSILRIQQVVRGDSAAYFCASSPGPTAAFFGQGTRLTVV.

The V gene is TRBV11-2, the J gene TRBJ2-7; D may be TRBD1 (6 bases). This CDR3 is built from 14 residues. CDR1 and CDR2 from the germline V gene are SGHAT and FQNNGV. V was pared by 3 bases and J by 2 bases, with 11 bases between. Written as DNA, the CDR3 is TGTGCCAGCAGCTTGTCCAGGGGACCCTACGAGCAGTACTTC. Encoded protein: CASSLSRGPYEQYF. Together with reference TRBV11-2 and TRBJ2-7, the CDR3 gives the full variable domain: EAGVAQSPRYKIIEKRQSVAFWCNPISGHATLYWYQQILGQGPKLLIQFQNNGVVDDSQLPKDRFSAERLKGVDSTLKIQPAKLEDSAVYLCASSLSRGPYEQYFGPGTRLTVT.

V gene TRBV6-1 combines with J gene TRBJ2-7; 8 bases align to TRBD1. Germline trimming cut 0 bases from V and 4 bases from J; bases unmatched to any gene: 11. The CDR3 totals 17 residues. Germline CDR1 MNHNS, CDR2 SASEGT. CDR3 protein: CASSEALSAGGLYEQYF. In DNA, the CDR3 is TGTGCCAGCAGTGAAGCGCTATCGGCAGGGGGCTTGTACGAGCAGTACTTC.